This is a list of T cell receptor beta chains from one sample in a study of T-cell memory formation after mild COVID-19. TCRdb used MiXCR to reprocess the 5' RACE reads, holding one entry per CDR3 protein. The sample has hundreds of thousands of distinct CDR3 sequences; about 24% are singletons. The material sequenced was PBMCs or a T cell subset sorted from them (not recorded which). The receptors come from an adult woman who had mild COVID-19 (a few samples of this study predate the infection). Cell type and time point are not known. Both conserved end residues are part of each CDR3. The D gene is left open where the match is weak. A clone size is listed for some rows: how often the clone was seen (once, few, many), or a class if it is expanded.

v_call: TRBV27
clone_size: few
j_call: TRBJ2-2
d_call: TRBD1
cdr3_nt: TGTGCCAGCACAGGGGGAGTCACCGGGGAGCTGTTTTTT
cdr3_aa: CASTGGVTGELFF

v_call: TRBV7-2
clone_size: -
j_call: TRBJ2-5
d_call: -
cdr3_nt: TGTGCCAGCAGGGCGGACGGTGCGACCCAGTACTTC
cdr3_aa: CASRADGATQYF

v_call: TRBV4-1
clone_size: -
j_call: TRBJ1-2
d_call: TRBD1
cdr3_nt: TGCGCCAGCACCCATACAGGGGGAGGATACTATGGCTACACCTTC
cdr3_aa: CASTHTGGGYYGYTF

v_call: TRBV4-3
clone_size: -
j_call: TRBJ1-1
d_call: TRBD1
cdr3_nt: TGCGCCAGCAGCCAGGGACAGGGTCCCAGCACTGAAGCTTTCTTT
cdr3_aa: CASSQGQGPSTEAFF

v_call: TRBV12-3/TRBV12-4
clone_size: many
j_call: TRBJ1-2
d_call: TRBD1
cdr3_nt: TGTGCCAGCAGTCGACAGGGAGGCTATGGCTACACCTTC
cdr3_aa: CASSRQGGYGYTF

v_call: TRBV24-1
clone_size: -
j_call: TRBJ2-3
d_call: -
cdr3_nt: TGTGCCACCAGTGAAGGCGCCGGGACAGCGGGGGTAGATACGCAGTATTTT
cdr3_aa: CATSEGAGTAGVDTQYF

v_call: TRBV6-5
clone_size: -
j_call: TRBJ1-2
d_call: TRBD1
cdr3_nt: TGTGCCAGCAGTTTGAAACCAGGGGGCGGACGTAGCTATGGCTACACCTTC
cdr3_aa: CASSLKPGGGRSYGYTF

v_call: TRBV27
clone_size: few
j_call: TRBJ1-2
d_call: -
cdr3_nt: TGTGCCAGCAGTTTCGCCGACAGTTATGGCTACACCTTC
cdr3_aa: CASSFADSYGYTF

v_call: TRBV7-8
clone_size: few
j_call: TRBJ2-1
d_call: -
cdr3_nt: TGTGCCAGCAGCTTAGAGGGGTACCGCTCCTACAATGAGCAGTTCTTC
cdr3_aa: CASSLEGYRSYNEQFF

v_call: TRBV6-1
clone_size: -
j_call: TRBJ2-3
d_call: -
cdr3_nt: TGTGCCAGCAGCGGTCCAAATGAGTTGACGACAGATACGCAGTATTTT
cdr3_aa: CASSGPNELTTDTQYF

v_call: TRBV7-9
clone_size: -
j_call: TRBJ1-1
d_call: -
cdr3_nt: TGTGCCAGCAGCTCCCGGTCCCGAGGAGACACTGAAGCTTTCTTT
cdr3_aa: CASSSRSRGDTEAFF

v_call: TRBV10-3
clone_size: -
j_call: TRBJ2-6
d_call: TRBD1
cdr3_nt: TGTGCCATCAGTGAGTCGGTCCTACAGGGGGCTGGGGCCAACGTCCTGACTTTC
cdr3_aa: CAISESVLQGAGANVLTF

v_call: TRBV6-5
clone_size: few
j_call: TRBJ2-2
d_call: -
cdr3_nt: TGTGCCAGCAGTTACTCGCGGCAGATCACCGGGGAGCTGTTTTTT
cdr3_aa: CASSYSRQITGELFF

v_call: TRBV29-1
clone_size: -
j_call: TRBJ2-4
d_call: -
cdr3_nt: TGCAGCGTTGAAATGGGATCTACCAAAAACATTCAGTACTTC
cdr3_aa: CSVEMGSTKNIQYF

v_call: TRBV7-9
clone_size: few
j_call: TRBJ2-3
d_call: TRBD2
cdr3_nt: TGTGCCAGCAGCTTAGGGGGACTAGCGGGACGCACAGATACGCAGTATTTT
cdr3_aa: CASSLGGLAGRTDTQYF

v_call: TRBV3-1
clone_size: few
j_call: TRBJ1-2
d_call: -
cdr3_nt: TGTGCCAGCAGCCAAGAGCGGACGAGATATGGCTACACCTTC
cdr3_aa: CASSQERTRYGYTF

v_call: TRBV4-3
clone_size: -
j_call: TRBJ1-4
d_call: -
cdr3_nt: TGCGCCAGCAGCCAAGATCATCAGGGTGAAAAACTGTTTTTT
cdr3_aa: CASSQDHQGEKLFF

v_call: TRBV14
clone_size: few
j_call: TRBJ2-1
d_call: -
cdr3_nt: TGTGCCAGCAGCTCGCCCGGGACACCTTACAATTCTCAGTTCTTC
cdr3_aa: CASSSPGTPYNSQFF

v_call: TRBV15
clone_size: -
j_call: TRBJ2-1
d_call: TRBD2
cdr3_nt: TGTGCCACCAGCAGAGGCGGGGGACAGGTCGGACTAGCGGGGGCTGAGCAGTTCTTC
cdr3_aa: CATSRGGGQVGLAGAEQFF

v_call: TRBV10-3
clone_size: few
j_call: TRBJ1-1
d_call: -
cdr3_nt: TGTGCCATCAGTACTCTGGGTATTCCTTTAGGTGGGTTCTTT
cdr3_aa: CAISTLGIPLGGFF

v_call: TRBV24-1
clone_size: -
j_call: TRBJ2-7
d_call: -
cdr3_nt: TGTGCCACCAGTGAAGACGACAGTTTCGAAACACGTAGGTACTTC
cdr3_aa: CATSEDDSFETRRYF

v_call: TRBV10-3
clone_size: few
j_call: TRBJ1-6
d_call: TRBD1
cdr3_nt: TGTGCCATCAGTGGGACAGGAGGTGAGGCCCTCCACTTT
cdr3_aa: CAISGTGGEALHF

v_call: TRBV11-2
clone_size: -
j_call: TRBJ2-2
d_call: -
cdr3_nt: TGTGCCAGCAGCTTAGCCTTCCGGGGTTTAAACACCGGGGAGCTGTTTTTT
cdr3_aa: CASSLAFRGLNTGELFF

v_call: TRBV7-6
clone_size: -
j_call: TRBJ2-5
d_call: -
cdr3_nt: TGTGCCAGCACTCTTAGAGAGACCCAGTACTTC
cdr3_aa: CASTLRETQYF

v_call: TRBV12-3/TRBV12-4
clone_size: few
j_call: TRBJ1-1
d_call: -
cdr3_nt: TGTGCCAGCAGACAAGACAGGAACACTGAAGCTTTCTTT
cdr3_aa: CASRQDRNTEAFF

v_call: TRBV12-3/TRBV12-4
clone_size: few
j_call: TRBJ2-7
d_call: TRBD1
cdr3_nt: TGTGCCAGCAGATTGGGGTTTGGGACAGGCGAGCAGTACTTC
cdr3_aa: CASRLGFGTGEQYF

v_call: TRBV5-1
clone_size: few
j_call: TRBJ1-2
d_call: TRBD1
cdr3_nt: TGCGCCAGCAGCTCCCGGTGGGAGGGGGCCAACTATGGCTACACCTTC
cdr3_aa: CASSSRWEGANYGYTF

v_call: TRBV18
clone_size: -
j_call: TRBJ1-1
d_call: TRBD1
cdr3_nt: TGTGCCAGCTCACTACAGGGGCAGAACACTGAAGCTTTCTTT
cdr3_aa: CASSLQGQNTEAFF

v_call: TRBV4-3
clone_size: -
j_call: TRBJ2-1
d_call: TRBD2
cdr3_nt: TGCGCCAGCAGCCAAGGTCCGGCTAGCGGGAGGGTGGACAATGAGCAGTTCTTC
cdr3_aa: CASSQGPASGRVDNEQFF

v_call: TRBV7-9
clone_size: few
j_call: TRBJ1-2
d_call: TRBD1
cdr3_nt: TGTGCCAGCAGCTTAGCCAGGGGGCAAGGCTACACCTTC
cdr3_aa: CASSLARGQGYTF

v_call: TRBV11-2
clone_size: -
j_call: TRBJ2-7
d_call: -
cdr3_nt: TGTGCCAGCAGCTTAGCAGGGCGCGAGCAGTACTTC
cdr3_aa: CASSLAGREQYF

v_call: TRBV18
clone_size: -
j_call: TRBJ2-7
d_call: TRBD1
cdr3_nt: TGTGCCAGCTCCCCAGACAGGGGAAACTCCTACGAGCAGTACTTC
cdr3_aa: CASSPDRGNSYEQYF

v_call: TRBV12-3/TRBV12-4
clone_size: few
j_call: TRBJ2-4
d_call: -
cdr3_nt: TGTGCCAGCAGTCCTCGGACTGGAACATTAGCCAAAAACATTCAGTACTTC
cdr3_aa: CASSPRTGTLAKNIQYF

v_call: TRBV20-1
clone_size: -
j_call: TRBJ1-2
d_call: -
cdr3_nt: TGCAGTGCTAGAGACCCATCTTATGGCTACACCTTC
cdr3_aa: CSARDPSYGYTF

v_call: TRBV5-6
clone_size: few
j_call: TRBJ2-4
d_call: TRBD1
cdr3_nt: TGTGCCAGCAGCTTGGAAGGGACAGCTAGCAACATTCAGTACTTC
cdr3_aa: CASSLEGTASNIQYF

v_call: TRBV5-1
clone_size: -
j_call: TRBJ1-2
d_call: -
cdr3_nt: TGCGCCAGCAGCTTGAGGAAGGCAGGGGACGGCTACACCTTC
cdr3_aa: CASSLRKAGDGYTF

v_call: TRBV5-1
clone_size: -
j_call: TRBJ1-2
d_call: TRBD1
cdr3_nt: TGCGCCAGCAGCTTTCGGGACAGGGGATTGGATGGCTACACCTTC
cdr3_aa: CASSFRDRGLDGYTF

v_call: TRBV7-8
clone_size: -
j_call: TRBJ1-1
d_call: -
cdr3_nt: TGTGCCAGCAGCTCACATGGGGCTGAAGCTTTCTTT
cdr3_aa: CASSSHGAEAFF

v_call: TRBV24-1
clone_size: -
j_call: TRBJ2-5
d_call: TRBD2
cdr3_nt: TGTGCCACCAGCGCGGGGGAAACCCAGTACTTC
cdr3_aa: CATSAGETQYF

v_call: TRBV6-5
clone_size: -
j_call: TRBJ2-2
d_call: TRBD1
cdr3_nt: TGTGCCAGCAGCTATTTGACAGGGAGCACCGGGGAGCTGTTTTTT
cdr3_aa: CASSYLTGSTGELFF